Below are 6 T cell receptor beta chains sequenced from a single sample in a study of PD-1 blockade in classical Hodgkin lymphoma. Repertoires were generated with immunoSEQ multiplex PCR, while TCRdb's copy carries only in-frame clones and drops some. The data hold about 18,000 clones, with roughly three quarters observed a single time. The time point denotes: cycle 4 day 1 (C4D1), after 6 weeks of nivolumab. Every patient relapsed after autologous stem cell transplantation, and brentuximab vedotin exposure varied. By magnetic negative selection, CD4+ T cells were purified from thawed PBMCs. The sequences come from CD4+ T cells from blood, collected before the fourth cycle of nivolumab. These TCRs come from a human donor with classical Hodgkin lymphoma.

The chain couples TRBV15 to TRBJ2-1, with 9 bases fitting TRBD2. V was pared by 5 bases and J by 7 bases, with 12 bases of the junction left unmatched. The CDR3 runs to 16 residues. CDR1 and CDR2 from the germline V gene are LNHNV and YYDKDF (reference sequence). The CDR3 DNA reads TGTGCCACCAGCCGCGTAGCGGGGGTGGCCGGGAATGAGCAGTTCTTC. Translated, it gives CATSRVAGVAGNEQFF.

Note on this clone: The sample holds other DNA sequences that translate to the same CDR3. The chain has TRBV7-9 and TRBJ2-7; no clear D. Germline V CDR1 and CDR2: SEHNR, FQNEAQ (reference sequence). The CDR3 is made up of 14 amino acids. The V end lost 4 bases, the J end lost 1 base, and 11 bases lay between the germline ends. CDR3 nucleotides: TGTGCCAGCAGCTCGGGCCTCGGATCCTACGAGCAGTACTTC. Protein product: CASSSGLGSYEQYF. Combining the CDR3 with reference TRBV7-9 and TRBJ2-7 gives the whole variable domain DTGVSQNPRHKITKRGQNVTFRCDPISEHNRLYWYRQTLGQGPEFLTYFQNEAQLEKSRLLSDRFSAERPKGSFSTLEIQRTEQGDSAMYLCASSSGLGSYEQYFGPGTRLTVT.

V is TRBV7-2 and J is TRBJ2-7; a weak D match, TRBD2 (5 bases). This CDR3 is built from 13 residues. CDR1 and CDR2 from the germline V gene are SGHTA and FQGNSA. V was pared by 4 bases and J by 2 bases, with 9 bases between. The CDR3 nucleotides read TGTGCCAGCAGCTACAGAGGGACCTACGAGCAGTACTTC. It codes for CASSYRGTYEQYF.

This clone was found a few times. V usage is TRBV6-1 and J usage is TRBJ1-3; 7 bases match TRBD1. This CDR3 region has 15 residues. CDR1 and CDR2 from the germline V gene are MNHNS and SASEGT. V was pared by 6 bases and J by 0 bases, with 5 bases of the junction left unmatched. DNA for the CDR3: TGTGCCAGCAGGTCGGACAGGACCTCTGGAAACACCATATATTTT. Amino acid sequence: CASRSDRTSGNTIYF.

The chain couples TRBV7-2 to TRBJ2-2; 9 nucleotides align to TRBD2. V was pared by 6 bases and J by 5 bases, with 4 bases of the junction left unmatched. The CDR3 totals 14 residues. Germline V gene sequence: CDR1 SGHTA, CDR2 FQGNSA. As DNA, the CDR3 is TGTGCCAGCAGAAAGGGACTAGCAACCGGGGAGCTGTTTTTT. Its translation is CASRKGLATGELFF.

The rearrangement joins TRBV7-6 to TRBJ2-5, with no clear D. The CDR3 extends over 14 amino acids. Looked up from germline, CDR1 is SGHVS and CDR2 is FNYEAQ. With 3 bases removed from V and 5 bases from J, the gap between germline ends came to 13 bases. Here the CDR3 reads CASSFFQEAETQYF. The CDR3 bases are TGTGCCAGCAGCTTCTTTCAAGAAGCGGAGACCCAGTACTTC.